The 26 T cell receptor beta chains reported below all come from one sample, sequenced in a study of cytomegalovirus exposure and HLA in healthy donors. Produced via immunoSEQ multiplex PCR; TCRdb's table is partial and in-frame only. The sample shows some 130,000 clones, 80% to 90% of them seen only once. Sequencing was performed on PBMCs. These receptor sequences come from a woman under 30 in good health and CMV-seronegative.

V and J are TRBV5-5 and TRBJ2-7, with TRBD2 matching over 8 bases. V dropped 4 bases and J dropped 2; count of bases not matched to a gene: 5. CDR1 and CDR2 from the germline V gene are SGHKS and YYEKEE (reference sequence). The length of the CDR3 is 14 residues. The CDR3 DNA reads TGTGCCAGCAGCCGTAGCGGGGCGGCCTACGAGCAGTACTTC. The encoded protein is CASSRSGAAYEQYF.

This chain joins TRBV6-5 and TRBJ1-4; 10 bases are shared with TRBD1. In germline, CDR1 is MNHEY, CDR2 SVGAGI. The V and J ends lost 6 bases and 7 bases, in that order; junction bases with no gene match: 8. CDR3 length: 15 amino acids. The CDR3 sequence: CASSRTGGFGEKLFF. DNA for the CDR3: TGTGCCAGCAGCAGGACAGGGGGTTTTGGTGAAAAACTGTTTTTT.

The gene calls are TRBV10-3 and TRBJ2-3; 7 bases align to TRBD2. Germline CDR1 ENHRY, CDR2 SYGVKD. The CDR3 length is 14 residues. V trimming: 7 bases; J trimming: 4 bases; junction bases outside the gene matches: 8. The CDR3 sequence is CAINDGGGSDTQYF. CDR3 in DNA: TGTGCCATCAATGACGGGGGAGGGTCAGATACGCAGTATTTT.

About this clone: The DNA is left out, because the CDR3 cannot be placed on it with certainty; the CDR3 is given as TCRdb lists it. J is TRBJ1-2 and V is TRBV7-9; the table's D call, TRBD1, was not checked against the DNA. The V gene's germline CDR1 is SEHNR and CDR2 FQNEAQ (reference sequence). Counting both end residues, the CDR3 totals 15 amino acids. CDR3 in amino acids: CASSAPDRGFGLGTF.

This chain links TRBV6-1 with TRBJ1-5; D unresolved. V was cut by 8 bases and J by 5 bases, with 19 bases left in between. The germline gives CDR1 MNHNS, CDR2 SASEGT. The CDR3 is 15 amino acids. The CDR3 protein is CASGPTATGYQPQHF. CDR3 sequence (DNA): TGTGCCAGCGGACCGACTGCGACGGGATATCAGCCCCAGCATTTT.

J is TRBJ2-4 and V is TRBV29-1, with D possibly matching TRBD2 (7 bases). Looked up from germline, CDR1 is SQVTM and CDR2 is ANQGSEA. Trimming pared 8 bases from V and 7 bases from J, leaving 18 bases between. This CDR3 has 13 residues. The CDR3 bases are TGCAGCCCGGCCGGGGGGCGGGGGAACATTCAGTACTTC. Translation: CSPAGGRGNIQYF.

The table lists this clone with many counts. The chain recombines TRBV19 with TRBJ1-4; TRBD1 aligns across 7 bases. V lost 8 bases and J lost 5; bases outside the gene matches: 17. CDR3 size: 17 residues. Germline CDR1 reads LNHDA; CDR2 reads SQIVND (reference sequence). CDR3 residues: CASAGKRGGAPNEKLFF. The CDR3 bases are TGTGCCAGTGCGGGTAAACGAGGGGGCGCGCCGAATGAAAAACTGTTTTTT.

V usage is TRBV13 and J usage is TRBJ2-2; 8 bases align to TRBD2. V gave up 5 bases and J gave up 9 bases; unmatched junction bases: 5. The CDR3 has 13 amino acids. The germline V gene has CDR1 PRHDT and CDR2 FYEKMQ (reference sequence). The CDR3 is CASSLGGARELFF. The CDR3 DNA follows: TGTGCCAGCAGCCTCGGGGGGGCCCGGGAGCTGTTTTTT. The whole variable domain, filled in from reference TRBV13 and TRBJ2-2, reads AAGVIQSPRHLIKEKRETATLKCYPIPRHDTVYWYQQGPGQDPQFLISFYEKMQSDKGSIPDRFSAQQFSDYHSELNMSSLELGDSALYFCASSLGGARELFFGEGSRLTVL.

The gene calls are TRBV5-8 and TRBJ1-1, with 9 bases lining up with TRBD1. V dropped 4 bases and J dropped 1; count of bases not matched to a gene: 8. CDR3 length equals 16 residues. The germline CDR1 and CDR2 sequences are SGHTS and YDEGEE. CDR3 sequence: CASSLGQGTANTEAFF. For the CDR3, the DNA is TGTGCCAGCAGCCTCGGACAGGGGACCGCGAACACTGAAGCTTTCTTT.

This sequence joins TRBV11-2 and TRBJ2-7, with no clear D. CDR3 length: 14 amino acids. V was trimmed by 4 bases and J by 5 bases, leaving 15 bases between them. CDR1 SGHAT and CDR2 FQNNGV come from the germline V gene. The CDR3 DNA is TGTGCCAGCAGCTCCCTCCTCCTCAGGAACGAGCAGTACTTC. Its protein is CASSSLLLRNEQYF.

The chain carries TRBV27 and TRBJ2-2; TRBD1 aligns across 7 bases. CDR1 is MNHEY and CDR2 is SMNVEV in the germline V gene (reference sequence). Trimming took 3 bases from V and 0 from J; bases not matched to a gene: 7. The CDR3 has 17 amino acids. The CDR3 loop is CASSLTMGTANTGELFF. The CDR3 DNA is TGTGCCAGCAGTTTGACGATGGGGACAGCGAACACCGGGGAGCTGTTTTTT.

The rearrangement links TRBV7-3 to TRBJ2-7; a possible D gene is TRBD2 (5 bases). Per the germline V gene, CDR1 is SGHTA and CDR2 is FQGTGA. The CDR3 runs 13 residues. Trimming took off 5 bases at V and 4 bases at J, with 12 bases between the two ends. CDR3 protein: CASSHDPGYEQYF. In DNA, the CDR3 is TGTGCCAGCAGCCACGACCCGGGGTACGAGCAGTACTTC.

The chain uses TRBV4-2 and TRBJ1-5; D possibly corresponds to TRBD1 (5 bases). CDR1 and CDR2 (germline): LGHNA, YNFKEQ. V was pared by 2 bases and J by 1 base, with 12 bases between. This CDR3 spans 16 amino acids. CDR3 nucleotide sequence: TGTGCCAGCAGCCAAAGGGCAGGGCTAAGCAATCAGCCCCAGCATTTT. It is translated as CASSQRAGLSNQPQHF.

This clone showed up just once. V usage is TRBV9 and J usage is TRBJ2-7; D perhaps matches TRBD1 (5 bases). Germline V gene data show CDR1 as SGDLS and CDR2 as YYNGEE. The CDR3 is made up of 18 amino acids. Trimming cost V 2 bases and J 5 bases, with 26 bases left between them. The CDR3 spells CASSVNLQRWQGLNEQYF. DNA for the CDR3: TGTGCCAGCAGCGTGAACCTCCAACGCTGGCAGGGTTTAAACGAGCAGTACTTC.

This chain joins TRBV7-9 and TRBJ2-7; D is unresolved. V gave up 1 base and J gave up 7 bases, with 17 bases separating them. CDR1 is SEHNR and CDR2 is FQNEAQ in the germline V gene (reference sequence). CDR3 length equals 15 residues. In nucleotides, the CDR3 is TGTGCCAGCAGCTTAGGTCCCACCACTACGATAGAGCAGTACTTC. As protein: CASSLGPTTTIEQYF.

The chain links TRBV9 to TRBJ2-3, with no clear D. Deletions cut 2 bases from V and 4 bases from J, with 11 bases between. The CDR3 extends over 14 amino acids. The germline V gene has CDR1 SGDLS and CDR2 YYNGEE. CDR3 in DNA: TGTGCCAGCAGCGTTGCACCCGTAGCAGATACGCAGTATTTT. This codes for CASSVAPVADTQYF.

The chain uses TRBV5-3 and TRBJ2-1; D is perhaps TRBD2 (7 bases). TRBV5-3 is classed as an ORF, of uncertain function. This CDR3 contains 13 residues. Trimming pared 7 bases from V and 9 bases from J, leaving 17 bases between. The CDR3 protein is CARLRREGVEQFF. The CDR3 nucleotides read TGTGCCAGACTGCGCAGGGAGGGGGTTGAGCAGTTCTTC.

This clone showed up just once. DNA of the CDR3: TGTGCCAGCAGCTTTAGCGGGGGGGACGAGACCCAGTACTTC. Its protein product is CASSFSGGDETQYF. The chain uses TRBV7-3 and TRBJ2-5; 11 bases match TRBD2. J was trimmed by 5 bases and V by 3 bases; bases with no gene match: 2. The CDR3 extends over 14 amino acids. CDR1 and CDR2 (germline): SGHTA, FQGTGA.

CDR3 residues: CASSYSGISLQETQYF. CDR3 sequence (DNA): TGTGCCAGCAGTTACTCGGGCATCTCCCTCCAAGAGACCCAGTACTTC. The chain is built from TRBV6-5 and TRBJ2-5, with D unclear. Trimming removed 0 bases at V and 1 base at J, with 12 bases between. The germline V gene has CDR1 MNHEY and CDR2 SVGAGI. CDR3 length equals 16 residues.

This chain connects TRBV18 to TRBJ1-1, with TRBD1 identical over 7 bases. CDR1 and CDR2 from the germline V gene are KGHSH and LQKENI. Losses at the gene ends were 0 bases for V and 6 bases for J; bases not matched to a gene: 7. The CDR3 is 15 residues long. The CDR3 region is CASSPPTGSRPEAFF. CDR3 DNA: TGTGCCAGCTCACCACCGACAGGGAGTAGGCCTGAAGCTTTCTTT.

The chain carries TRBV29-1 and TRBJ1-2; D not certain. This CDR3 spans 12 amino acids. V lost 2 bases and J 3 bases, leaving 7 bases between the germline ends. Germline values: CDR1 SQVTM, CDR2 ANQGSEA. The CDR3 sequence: CSVENRYYGYTF. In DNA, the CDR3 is TGCAGCGTTGAAAACAGATACTATGGCTACACCTTC.

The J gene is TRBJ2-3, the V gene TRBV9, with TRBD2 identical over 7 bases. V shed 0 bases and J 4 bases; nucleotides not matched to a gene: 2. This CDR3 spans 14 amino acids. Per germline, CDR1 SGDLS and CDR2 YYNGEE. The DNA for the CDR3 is TGTGCCAGCAGCGTAGAGCGGGGCCCAGATACGCAGTATTTT. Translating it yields CASSVERGPDTQYF. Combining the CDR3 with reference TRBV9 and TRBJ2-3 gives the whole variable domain DSGVTQTPKHLITATGQRVTLRCSPRSGDLSVYWYQQSLDQGLQFLIQYYNGEERAKGNILERFSAQQFPDLHSELNLSSLELGDSALYFCASSVERGPDTQYFGPGTRLTVL.

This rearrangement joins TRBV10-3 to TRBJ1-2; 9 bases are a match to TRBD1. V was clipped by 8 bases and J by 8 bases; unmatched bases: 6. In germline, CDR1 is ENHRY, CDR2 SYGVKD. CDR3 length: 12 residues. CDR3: CAIQQGAEGYTF. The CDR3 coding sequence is TGTGCCATCCAACAGGGGGCTGAAGGCTACACCTTC.

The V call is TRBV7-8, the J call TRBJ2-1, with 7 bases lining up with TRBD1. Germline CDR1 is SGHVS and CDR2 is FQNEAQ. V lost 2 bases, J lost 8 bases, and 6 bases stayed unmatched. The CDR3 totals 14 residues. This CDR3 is CASSLRDSPHEQFF. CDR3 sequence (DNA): TGTGCCAGCAGCTTACGGGACAGCCCCCATGAGCAGTTCTTC.

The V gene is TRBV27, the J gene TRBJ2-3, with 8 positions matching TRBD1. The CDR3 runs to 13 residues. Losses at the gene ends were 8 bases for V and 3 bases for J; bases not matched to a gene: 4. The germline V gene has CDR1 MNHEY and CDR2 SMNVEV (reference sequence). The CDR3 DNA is TGTGCCAGCCTTAGGACAGGGACAGATACGCAGTATTTT. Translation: CASLRTGTDTQYF.

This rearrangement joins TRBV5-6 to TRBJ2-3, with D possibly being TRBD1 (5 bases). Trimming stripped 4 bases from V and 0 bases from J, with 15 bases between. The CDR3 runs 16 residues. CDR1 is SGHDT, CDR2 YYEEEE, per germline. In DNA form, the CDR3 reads TGTGCCAGCAGCGGATACAGGCGCCATAGCACAGATACGCAGTATTTT. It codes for CASSGYRRHSTDTQYF.